Below are 6 T cell receptor beta chains sequenced from a single sample in a study of beta chain features in type 1 diabetes. Study-level points and caveats: In every one of the four CD4+ subsets, TCRB CDR3s were moderately but significantly shorter in Type 1 diabetes patients.

Since all of the isolated RNA was reverse transcribed, expressed TCRB transcripts were what got sequenced. TCRdb's copy holds only in-frame clones and misses some; the assay was immunoSEQ multiplex PCR. The sample lists approximately 360,000 clones, over 10% seen once, with around 0.01% in the top ten. No cognate antigen is known for these TCRs. The sequencing input was naive CD4+ T cells from blood. The receptors here all came from a woman between 18 and 30 years old with type 1 diabetes.

There are a few counts of this clone. The gene calls are TRBV19 and TRBJ2-1; TRBD1 aligns across 12 bases. From germline, CDR1 is LNHDA and CDR2 SQIVND (reference sequence). This CDR3 has 14 amino acids. The ends lost 7 bases at V and 8 bases at J; junction bases unmatched: 6. DNA for the CDR3: TGTGCCAGTAACGCCGGGACAGGGGGCCATGAGCAGTTCTTC. Residues: CASNAGTGGHEQFF.

CDR3 sequence reads: CASSLDGTSGSRNEQFF. Here the CDR3 DNA reads TGCGCCAGCAGCTTGGATGGGACTAGCGGGAGTCGCAATGAGCAGTTCTTC. This chain joins TRBV5-1 and TRBJ2-1, with 14 bases lining up with TRBD2. The J segment lost 6 bases and the V segment lost 0 bases, leaving 5 bases of the junction unmatched. This CDR3 has 17 amino acids. CDR1 SGHRS and CDR2 YFSETQ come from the germline V gene.

This clone was counted between two and nine times. This rearrangement joins TRBV11-3 to TRBJ2-5; 11 bases map to TRBD1. This CDR3 spans 15 amino acids. V lost 4 bases, J lost 5 bases, and 6 bases stayed unmatched. Germline CDR1 is SGHNT and CDR2 is YENEEA. In DNA, the CDR3 is TGTGCCAGCAGCTACCTGGACAGGGGGCCGGAGACCCAGTACTTC. Protein sequence: CASSYLDRGPETQYF.

The chain uses TRBV19 and TRBJ1-5, with 7 bases that match TRBD1. The CDR3 contains 15 residues. The germline V gene has CDR1 LNHDA and CDR2 SQIVND (reference sequence). The junction had 12 bases not matched to a gene; V was cut back by 6 bases and J by 7 bases. CDR3 nucleotides: TGTGCCAGTAGCCCTCGACAGGGAGTAGAGCAGCCCCAGCATTTT. Its translation is CASSPRQGVEQPQHF.

The DNA for the CDR3 is TGTGCCAGCAGCCTCGACAGAGACTCCTACAATGAGCAGTTCTTC. Its translation: CASSLDRDSYNEQFF. The J gene is TRBJ2-1, the V gene TRBV7-2; tentatively, D is TRBD1 (5 bases). Germline V lookup: CDR1 SGHTA, CDR2 FQGNSA. The CDR3 spans 15 residues. The V and J ends lost 5 bases and 0 bases respectively, with 11 bases between them. Looking up the rest from reference TRBV7-2 and TRBJ2-1 gives the full variable domain: GAGVSQSPSNKVTEKGKDVELRCDPISGHTALYWYRQSLGQGLEFLIYFQGNSAPDKSGLPSDRFSAERTGGSVSTLTIQRTQQEDSAVYLCASSLDRDSYNEQFFGPGTRLTVL.

The genes are TRBV6-5 and TRBJ2-7; TRBD2 might be the D (5 bases). Trimming left V 6 bases short and J 3 bases short, with 9 bases between. Germline V lookup: CDR1 MNHEY, CDR2 SVGAGI. CDR3 length equals 12 residues. The chain's CDR3 is CASSHEGYEQYF. The DNA for the CDR3 is TGTGCCAGCAGCCACGAGGGCTACGAGCAGTACTTC.